Listed below are T cell receptor beta chains from one sample, sequenced in a study of CD8+ T cells in alopecia areata. Sequenced by immunoSEQ multiplex PCR; TCRdb stores in-frame clones only, minus some. The sample has some 120,000 clones; 58% are singletons. Sequenced material: CD4+ T cells sorted from blood, taken at week 0. Receptors were obtained from a human donor with alopecia areata. CDR3s include the opening cysteine and the closing phenylalanine or tryptophan. The D gene is left open where the match is weak. The listing skips clone size in some rows; elsewhere it reads once, few, many or a size class.

length,J,D,size,V,CDR3,DNA
16,TRBJ2-7,NA,few,TRBV5-4,CASSLVTGPSGDEQYF,TGTGCCAGCAGCTTGGTTACAGGGCCTTCAGGGGACGAGCAGTACTTC
14,TRBJ2-3,NA,NA,TRBV5-1,CASSLRVSGDTQYF,TGCGCCAGCAGCTTAAGGGTTTCAGGAGATACGCAGTATTTT
13,TRBJ2-3,NA,NA,TRBV7-9,CASSFMPRDTQYF,TGTGCCAGCAGCTTTATGCCAAGGGATACGCAGTATTTT
15,TRBJ2-1,TRBD2,NA,TRBV5-4,CASSSLAGEGDEQFF,TGTGCCAGCAGCTCACTAGCGGGGGAAGGCGATGAGCAGTTCTTC
11,TRBJ2-1,NA,NA,TRBV6-5,CASSRGIEQFF,TGTGCCAGCAGTAGAGGCATTGAGCAGTTCTTC
11,TRBJ2-1,NA,NA,TRBV10-3,CAISESSSKFF,TGTGCCATCAGTGAATCAAGCTCAAAGTTCTTC
15,TRBJ2-7,TRBD1,NA,TRBV27,CASSLVPRGQVEQYF,TGTGCCAGCAGTTTAGTCCCCAGGGGGCAGGTCGAGCAGTACTTC
14,TRBJ2-2,NA,NA,TRBV5-1,CASGLSGTTGELSF,TGCGCCAGCGGATTATCGGGGACCACCGGGGAGCTGTCTTTT
13,TRBJ1-4,NA,NA,TRBV4-3,CASSQDAREKLFF,TGCGCCAGCAGCCAAGATGCACGGGAAAAACTGTTTTTT
14,TRBJ2-5,NA,few,TRBV4-1,CASSLTVRQETQYF,TGCGCCAGCAGCCTCACCGTCCGACAAGAGACCCAGTACTTC
13,TRBJ2-7,NA,NA,TRBV30,CAWSVRQAYEQYF,TGTGCCTGGAGTGTACGACAAGCATACGAGCAGTACTTC
15,TRBJ2-7,TRBD2,NA,TRBV7-2,CASSLSASGEYEQYF,TGTGCCAGCAGCTTATCGGCTAGCGGGGAGTACGAGCAGTACTTC
15,TRBJ1-6,TRBD1,once,TRBV2,CATSQGDSYNSPLHF,TGTGCCACTAGTCAGGGGGACTCCTATAATTCACCCCTCCACTTT
14,TRBJ2-7,NA,NA,TRBV19,CASSPPGSSYEQYF,TGTGCCAGTAGCCCCCCCGGAAGCTCCTACGAGCAGTACTTC
14,TRBJ1-1,NA,NA,TRBV6-5,CASSYRGVNTEAFF,TGTGCCAGCAGTTACCGGGGTGTGAACACTGAAGCTTTCTTT
13,TRBJ1-1,NA,few,TRBV19,CASSNNRNTEAFF,TGTGCCAGTAGTAATAACAGAAACACTGAAGCTTTCTTT
14,TRBJ2-5,TRBD1,once,TRBV9,CASSVDRGRETQYF,TGTGCCAGCAGCGTAGACAGGGGGCGAGAGACCCAGTACTTC
10,TRBJ2-7,NA,few,TRBV19,CARTSYEQYF,TGTGCCAGAACAAGCTACGAGCAGTACTTC